The 18 T cell receptor beta chains listed next were all sequenced from one sample in a study of blood T cell repertoires in COVID-19. The data were produced by immunoSEQ multiplex PCR, yet TCRdb's version contains in-frame clones alone and is incomplete. The data show 75,000 to 80,000 clones, 70% to 90% seen once. The sample comprised peripheral blood. Source of these receptors: a human donor in a cohort sampled during active COVID-19.

The J gene is TRBJ1-2, the V gene TRBV27; no firm D call. This CDR3 comprises 13 residues. Trimming took 6 bases from V and 4 from J, leaving 12 bases between them. Per the germline V gene, CDR1 is MNHEY and CDR2 is SMNVEV (reference sequence). In DNA form, the CDR3 reads TGTGCCAGCAGACCCTCGGGGAGCTATGGCTACACCTTC. Translated, it gives CASRPSGSYGYTF.

The chain carries TRBV19 and TRBJ2-5, with D tentatively TRBD1 (5 bases). V shed 8 bases and J shed 4 bases, with 11 bases lying between them. The CDR3 runs 12 residues. Germline CDR1 LNHDA, CDR2 SQIVND (reference sequence). In nucleotides, the CDR3 is TGTGCCAGTCAGGGTGAAGTAGAGACCCAGTACTTC. Its translation is CASQGEVETQYF.

The chain recombines TRBV19 with TRBJ1-1; unclear D gene. The CDR3 runs 13 residues. CDR1 and CDR2 (germline): LNHDA, SQIVND (reference sequence). V dropped 5 bases and J dropped 8 bases, with 15 bases sitting between them. The DNA for the CDR3 is TGTGCCAGTAGTGTTCGAGTACCGGGAGAAGCTTTCTTT. It codes for CASSVRVPGEAFF.

The chain couples TRBV9 to TRBJ2-1; 9 positions match TRBD1. The CDR3 has 16 residues. The V gene end was trimmed by 0 bases and the J gene end by 5 bases; junction bases not matched to a gene: 6. Germline V CDR1 and CDR2: SGDLS, YYNGEE. The CDR3, as DNA: TGTGCCAGCAGCGTAGGTGGGACAGGGTCCAACAATGAGCAGTTCTTC. Translation gives CASSVGGTGSNNEQFF.

The rearrangement joins TRBV20-1 to TRBJ2-1; D possibly corresponds to TRBD2 (5 bases). The CDR3 sequence is 11 residues long. Trimming removed 3 bases at V and 8 bases at J, with 8 bases between. The germline gives CDR1 DFQATT, CDR2 SNEGSKA (reference sequence). The CDR3: CSARKRDEQFF. CDR3 DNA: TGCAGTGCTAGGAAGAGGGATGAGCAGTTCTTC.

The chain is built from TRBV15 and TRBJ1-1; a weak D match, TRBD1 (5 bases). This CDR3 has 17 residues. Germline loops: CDR1 LNHNV, CDR2 YYDKDF (reference sequence). The germline V and J ends were trimmed by 1 base and 4 bases, with 19 bases remaining between them. As DNA, the CDR3 is TGTGCCACCAGCAGAGGAAAAGGGGAAGGGTCAGGCACTGAAGCTTTCTTT. Protein product: CATSRGKGEGSGTEAFF.

This chain links TRBV5-1 with TRBJ2-2; D is possibly TRBD2 (6 bases). This CDR3 spans 15 amino acids. Germline CDR1 and CDR2: SGHRS and YFSETQ. Trimming pared 0 bases from V and 4 bases from J, leaving 10 bases between. The CDR3 reads CASSLDLGGTGELFF. The CDR3 DNA is TGCGCCAGCAGCTTGGATCTGGGGGGCACCGGGGAGCTGTTTTTT.

The V and J genes are TRBV11-2 and TRBJ2-1; D perhaps matches TRBD2 (6 bases). This CDR3 has 15 amino acids. V lost 1 base, J lost 6 bases, and 13 bases lay in between. CDR1 and CDR2 (germline): SGHAT, FQNNGV. CDR3 residues: CASSLVVGGPNEQFF. The CDR3 DNA reads TGTGCCAGCAGCTTAGTGGTCGGGGGACCCAATGAGCAGTTCTTC.

This sequence joins TRBV28 and TRBJ1-5, with TRBD1 matching over 9 bases. The CDR3 covers 12 residues. The J segment lost 6 bases and the V segment lost 10 bases, leaving 4 bases of the junction unmatched. Germline V CDR1 and CDR2: MDHEN, SYDVKM. CDR3 residues: CATEDRGQPQHF. The CDR3 DNA is TGTGCCACCGAGGACAGGGGTCAGCCCCAGCATTTT.

The table lists this clone with a few counts. V and J are TRBV11-2 and TRBJ1-1, with D possibly being TRBD1 (5 bases). V lost 6 bases and J lost 1, with 18 bases in between. Germline CDR1 SGHAT, CDR2 FQNNGV. This CDR3 contains 16 residues. CDR3 loop: CASRLSGFNRNTEAFF. The DNA for the CDR3 is TGTGCCAGCAGGCTTTCAGGGTTCAACCGGAACACTGAAGCTTTCTTT.

Only one count was recorded for this clone. V is TRBV27 and J is TRBJ1-6; a possible D gene is TRBD1 (5 bases). The CDR3 spans 14 residues. CDR1 and CDR2 (germline): MNHEY, SMNVEV (reference sequence). V was trimmed by 4 bases and J by 4 bases, leaving 8 bases between them. The CDR3 sequence is CASSSAGYNSPLHF. CDR3 DNA: TGTGCCAGCAGTTCCGCAGGGTATAATTCACCCCTCCACTTT.

This chain uses TRBV24-1 with TRBJ2-5, with TRBD1 identical over 7 bases. The CDR3 spans 16 residues. CDR1 and CDR2 from the germline V gene are KGHDR and SFDVKD. The junction had 10 bases not matched to a gene; V was cut back by 5 bases and J by 2 bases. The CDR3 sequence is CATSGNRGGLQETQYF. The CDR3 region has the DNA TGTGCCACCAGTGGCAACAGGGGCGGCTTACAAGAGACCCAGTACTTC.

The rearrangement links TRBV6-6 to TRBJ2-7, with a possible D match to TRBD1 (6 bases). V was clipped by 2 bases and J by 5 bases, with 13 bases between them. CDR3 size: 14 residues. Germline CDR1 reads MNHNY; CDR2 reads SVGAGI (reference sequence). This CDR3 reads CASSYKSGAHEQYF. The DNA for the CDR3 is TGTGCCAGCAGTTACAAGTCAGGGGCCCACGAGCAGTACTTC.

The V and J genes are TRBV11-3 and TRBJ2-1, with D uncertain. From germline, CDR1 is SGHNT and CDR2 YENEEA. The CDR3 has 13 residues. V lost 4 bases and J lost 8, with 12 bases in between. CDR3 loop: CASSSNPPDEQFF. The DNA for the CDR3 is TGTGCCAGCAGCTCTAACCCCCCGGATGAGCAGTTCTTC.

The chain uses TRBV6-5 and TRBJ2-7, with D perhaps TRBD2 (5 bases). V lost 5 bases and J 1 base, leaving 9 bases between the germline ends. This CDR3 has 13 amino acids. Germline lookup yields CDR1 MNHEY and CDR2 SVGAGI. As DNA, the CDR3 is TGTGCCAGCAGTCTAGCCGAGTCCTACGAGCAGTACTTC. This gives the protein CASSLAESYEQYF.

CDR3 region: CAWSVLGGVDEQYF. DNA of the CDR3: TGTGCCTGGAGTGTATTGGGGGGGGTCGACGAGCAGTACTTC. The V and J genes are TRBV30 and TRBJ2-7, with 7 nucleotides matching TRBD2. The CDR3 has 14 amino acids. The V and J ends lost 0 bases and 5 bases, in that order; junction bases with no gene match: 7. Per germline, CDR1 GTSNPN and CDR2 SVGIG (reference sequence).

V usage is TRBV4-3 and J usage is TRBJ2-3, with 11 bases fitting TRBD2. Unmatched junction bases numbered 3, after V lost 1 base and J lost 0 bases. The CDR3 is 17 residues long. Germline-derived CDR1 and CDR2 are LGHNA and YSLEER. CDR3 sequence: CASSQGIAGGSTDTQYF. The CDR3 region has the DNA TGCGCCAGCAGCCAAGGAATAGCGGGGGGGAGCACAGATACGCAGTATTTT.

The CDR3: CASRTVSTGYTF. For the CDR3, the DNA is TGTGCCAGTAGGACAGTCAGCACTGGCTACACCTTC. The chain couples TRBV19 to TRBJ1-2; TRBD1 is a possible D gene (5 bases). V lost 6 bases and J lost 7, with 12 bases in between. Germline CDR1 is LNHDA and CDR2 is SQIVND (reference sequence). CDR3 length: 12 amino acids. Looking up the rest from reference TRBV19 and TRBJ1-2 gives the full variable domain: DGGITQSPKYLFRKEGQNVTLSCEQNLNHDAMYWYRQDPGQGLRLIYYSQIVNDFQKGDIAEGYSVSREKKESFPLTVTSAQKNPTAFYLCASRTVSTGYTFGSGTRLTVV.